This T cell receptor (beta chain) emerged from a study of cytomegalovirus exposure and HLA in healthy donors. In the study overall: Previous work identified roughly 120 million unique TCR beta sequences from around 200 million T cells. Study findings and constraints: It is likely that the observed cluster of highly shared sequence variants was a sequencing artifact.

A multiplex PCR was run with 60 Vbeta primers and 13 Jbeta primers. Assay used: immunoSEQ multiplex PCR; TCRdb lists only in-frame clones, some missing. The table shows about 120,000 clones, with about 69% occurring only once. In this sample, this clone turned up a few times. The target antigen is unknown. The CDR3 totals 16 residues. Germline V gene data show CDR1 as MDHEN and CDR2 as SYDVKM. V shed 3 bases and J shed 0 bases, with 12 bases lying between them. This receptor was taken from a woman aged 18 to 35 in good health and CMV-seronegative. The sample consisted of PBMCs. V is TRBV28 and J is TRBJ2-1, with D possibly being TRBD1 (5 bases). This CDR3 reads CASSFNRRSSYNEQFF. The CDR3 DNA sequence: TGTGCCAGCAGTTTTAACAGGCGCAGCTCCTACAATGAGCAGTTCTTC. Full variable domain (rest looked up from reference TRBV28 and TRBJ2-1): DVKVTQSSRYLVKRTGEKVFLECVQDMDHENMFWYRQDPGLGLRLIYFSYDVKMKEKGDIPEGYSVSREKKERFSLILESASTNQTSMYLCASSFNRRSSYNEQFFGPGTRLTVL.